The 20 T cell receptor beta chains below all came from one sample that was sequenced in a study of blood T cell repertoires in COVID-19. Libraries were prepared by immunoSEQ multiplex PCR; TCRdb keeps only in-frame clonotypes and omits some of them. The sample yields over 120,000 clones, more than 75% seen once. Sequenced input: peripheral blood. These receptors all come from a woman aged 70 to 79 with COVID-19, enrolled during active disease.

The chain has TRBV15 and TRBJ1-6; D remains unclear. Germline V gives CDR1 LNHNV, CDR2 YYDKDF (reference sequence). The CDR3 has 13 amino acids. V lost 5 bases and J lost 7, with 9 bases in between. The CDR3 nucleotides are TGTGCCACCAGCGGATTCAGGAATTCACCCCTCCACTTT. This gives the protein CATSGFRNSPLHF.

The V and J genes are TRBV10-2 and TRBJ1-1, with 7 bases matching TRBD1. This CDR3 is built from 13 residues. V lost 5 bases to trimming and J lost 3 bases; unmatched junction nucleotides: 3. Germline CDR1 WSHSY, CDR2 SAAADI. The CDR3 bases are TGCGCCAGCAGTCCGGGACAGTACACTGAAGCTTTCTTT. Translation gives CASSPGQYTEAFF.

This chain links TRBV7-8 with TRBJ2-2; 7 positions match TRBD2. The CDR3 length is 16 residues. Trimming cost V 1 base and J 5 bases; bases outside gene matches: 7. The germline CDR1 and CDR2 sequences are SGHVS and FQNEAQ. The CDR3 loop is CASSLGSGVTTGELFF. The CDR3 DNA is TGTGCCAGCAGCTTAGGGAGCGGGGTAACGACCGGGGAGCTGTTTTTT.

In its sample, this clone was seen once. The V call is TRBV11-2, the J call TRBJ1-1; D is possibly TRBD1 (5 bases). V lost 3 bases and J lost 4, with 9 bases in between. Germline V gene sequence: CDR1 SGHAT, CDR2 FQNNGV. This CDR3 is 13 amino acids long. CDR3 region: CASSFQGGTEAFF. CDR3 coding DNA: TGTGCCAGCAGCTTTCAGGGAGGCACTGAAGCTTTCTTT.

This sequence joins TRBV25-1 and TRBJ2-5; D call uncertain. V lost 2 bases and J lost 4, with 11 bases in between. Germline loops: CDR1 MGHDK, CDR2 SYGVNS. The CDR3 covers 14 residues. The DNA for the CDR3 is TGTGCCAGCAGTGAAAACTCGTTTACAGAGACCCAGTACTTC. This gives the protein CASSENSFTETQYF. Full variable domain (outside the CDR3, taken from reference TRBV25-1 and TRBJ2-5): EADIYQTPRYLVIGTGKKITLECSQTMGHDKMYWYQQDPGMELHLIHYSYGVNSTEKGDLSSESTVSRIRTEHFPLTLESARPSHTSQYLCASSENSFTETQYFGPGTRLLVL.

The chain has TRBV11-3 and TRBJ2-2, with 13 positions matching TRBD2. The germline CDR1 and CDR2 sequences are SGHNT and YENEEA. CDR3 length: 18 amino acids. The V and J ends lost 5 bases and 0 bases, in that order; junction bases with no gene match: 6. The CDR3, as DNA: TGTGCCAGCAGCCCCGGACTAGCGGGGGCCGCGAACACCGGGGAGCTGTTTTTT. Translated: CASSPGLAGAANTGELFF.

The chain has TRBV4-2 and TRBJ1-5, with D tentatively TRBD1 (6 bases). V gave up 0 bases and J gave up 0 bases, with 9 bases separating them. Germline CDR1 LGHNA, CDR2 YNFKEQ. The CDR3 is made up of 16 amino acids. The DNA of the CDR3 is TGTGCCAGCAGCCAAGAGGGGGGGGCTAGCAATCAGCCCCAGCATTTT. Translated, it gives CASSQEGGASNQPQHF.

The chain combines TRBV28 with TRBJ1-4, with a possible D match to TRBD1 (5 bases). The CDR3 is made up of 16 amino acids. Trimming took off 7 bases at V and 0 bases at J, with 15 bases between the two ends. Looked up from germline, CDR1 is MDHEN and CDR2 is SYDVKM. The CDR3 protein is CASIPWGGATNEKLFF. The CDR3 DNA follows: TGTGCCAGCATTCCCTGGGGCGGAGCAACTAATGAAAAACTGTTTTTT.

This chain links TRBV7-2 with TRBJ2-3; 9 nucleotides agree with TRBD2. V gave up 0 bases and J gave up 2 bases; unmatched junction bases: 3. CDR3 length: 16 amino acids. In germline, CDR1 is SGHTA, CDR2 FQGNSA. CDR3 nucleotides: TGTGCCAGCAGCTTAGCAGCGGGGGGTCACACAGATACGCAGTATTTT. Translation gives CASSLAAGGHTDTQYF.

This chain uses TRBV3-1 (or the pseudogene TRBV3-2) with TRBJ1-6; D perhaps matches TRBD1 (5 bases). CDR1 and CDR2 from the germline V gene are LGHDT and YNNKEL (reference sequence). The CDR3 loop spans 16 amino acids. The ends were cut back, 1 base at V and 7 bases at J, with 14 bases in the middle. The CDR3 loop is CASSQGGGGANSPLHF. For the CDR3, the DNA is TGTGCCAGCAGCCAAGGCGGTGGAGGGGCCAATTCACCCCTCCACTTT.

This rearrangement joins TRBV28 to TRBJ1-2; D is perhaps TRBD1 (5 bases). The germline gives CDR1 MDHEN, CDR2 SYDVKM. The CDR3 length is 15 residues. Trimming shortened V by 3 bases and J by 0 bases, and 11 bases separated the two germline ends. For the CDR3, the DNA is TGTGCCAGCAGTTTTCAGGGCCTAACTAACTATGGCTACACCTTC. Its translation: CASSFQGLTNYGYTF.

This clone was seen only a few times. The rearrangement links TRBV28 to TRBJ1-2; D unclear. Deletions cut 5 bases from V and 8 bases from J, with 18 bases between. The V gene's germline CDR1 is MDHEN and CDR2 SYDVKM. The CDR3 spans 14 residues. The CDR3 here is CASSPPHAAFGYTF. Written as DNA, the CDR3 is TGTGCCAGCAGTCCACCCCACGCGGCCTTCGGCTACACCTTC.

This clone was counted only a few times. The J gene is TRBJ1-1, the V gene TRBV10-3; 8 nucleotides match TRBD1. CDR1 is ENHRY and CDR2 is SYGVKD in the germline V gene. CDR3 length: 14 amino acids. J was trimmed by 1 base and V by 4 bases; bases with no gene match: 2. The CDR3: CAISVTGGNTEAFF. The CDR3 DNA is TGTGCCATCAGTGTAACAGGGGGGAACACTGAAGCTTTCTTT.

In its sample, this clone was seen a few times. CDR3 loop: CASSPGYRETQYF. The CDR3 DNA reads as TGTGCCAGCAGCCCAGGGTATCGGGAGACCCAGTACTTC. The chain joins TRBV7-8 to TRBJ2-5, with D tentatively TRBD1 (5 bases). The CDR3 extends over 13 amino acids. In germline, CDR1 is SGHVS, CDR2 FQNEAQ. V was trimmed by 5 bases and J by 5 bases, leaving 12 bases between them.

CDR3 sequence reads: CASSLGGLQREAFF. The DNA for the CDR3 is TGTGCCAGCAGCTTAGGGGGGCTCCAAAGGGAAGCTTTCTTT. The chain couples TRBV7-9 to TRBJ1-1; TRBD1 is a possible D gene (6 bases). Trimming removed 1 base from V and 8 bases from J, with 14 bases in between. Germline CDR1 reads SEHNR; CDR2 reads FQNEAQ (reference sequence). The CDR3 length is 14 residues. Full variable domain (remainder filled in from reference TRBV7-9 and TRBJ1-1): DTGVSQNPRHKITKRGQNVTFRCDPISEHNRLYWYRQTLGQGPEFLTYFQNEAQLEKSRLLSDRFSAERPKGSFSTLEIQRTEQGDSAMYLCASSLGGLQREAFFGQGTRLTVV.

The chain recombines TRBV6-6 with TRBJ1-1; D is unclear. This CDR3 has 13 amino acids. Germline-derived CDR1 and CDR2 are MNHNY and SVGAGI (reference sequence). Between the trimmed V and J ends, which lost 5 bases and 0 bases, there was a span of 7 bases. The chain's CDR3 is CASSRGVNTEAFF. The CDR3 region has the DNA TGTGCCAGCAGTCGAGGAGTGAACACTGAAGCTTTCTTT.

There are a few counts of this clone. For the CDR3, the DNA is TGTGCCAGCAGCCCCCTCGGGACGAGGGGAGGCGAGCAGTACTTC. Protein product: CASSPLGTRGGEQYF. The chain uses TRBV9 and TRBJ2-7, with D possibly matching TRBD2 (6 bases). Germline V gene lookup returns CDR1 SGDLS and CDR2 YYNGEE. Deletions cut 4 bases from V and 6 bases from J, with 20 bases between. This CDR3 has 15 residues.

DNA of the CDR3: TGTGCCAGCAGCTTGACAGGGGGCCACACCGGGGAGCTGTTTTTT. This codes for CASSLTGGHTGELFF. The V gene is TRBV5-5, the J gene TRBJ2-2; 9 bases agree with TRBD1. Looked up from germline, CDR1 is SGHKS and CDR2 is YYEKEE (reference sequence). V trimming: 1 base; J trimming: 3 bases; junction bases outside the gene matches: 1. CDR3 size: 15 residues.

This clone was counted between two and nine times. The V gene is TRBV9, the J gene TRBJ1-2, with D uncertain. Per germline, CDR1 SGDLS and CDR2 YYNGEE. Trimming stripped 6 bases from V and 6 bases from J, with 12 bases between. The CDR3 is made up of 12 amino acids. CDR3 residues: CASTGRRDGYTF. Here the CDR3 DNA reads TGTGCCAGCACCGGCAGACGGGATGGCTACACCTTC.

The V call is TRBV6-5, the J call TRBJ2-2; 10 nucleotides agree with TRBD1. V lost 6 bases, J lost 4 bases, and 5 bases stayed unmatched. CDR1 and CDR2 from the germline V gene are MNHEY and SVGAGI. CDR3 size: 15 residues. This CDR3 reads CASRPGTGATGELFF. The DNA of the CDR3 is TGTGCCAGCAGGCCCGGGACAGGGGCCACCGGGGAGCTGTTTTTT.